Reported below is one T cell receptor beta chain. Its antigen is not identified. Use of 60 Vbeta and 13 Jbeta primers characterized the PCR. The table came from immunoSEQ multiplex PCR; TCRdb's copy has only in-frame clones and leaves some out. The sample has 200,000 to 250,000 clones, approximately 80% seen once; the top ten hold 2.9%. Per germline, CDR1 SGHRS and CDR2 YFSETQ. The CDR3 is 14 amino acids. The trim removed 5 bases at V and 6 bases at J, leaving 8 bases unmatched. This sample was taken from a study of cytomegalovirus exposure and HLA in healthy donors. Study-level information: One earlier analysis, a look at about 179 million T cells, found some 100 million unique TCR beta sequences.

Study observations and caveats: According to a later analysis, most TCR beta chains associated with CMV appeared HLA-restricted.

This clonotype originated in a man aged 30 to 39 in good health and CMV-seronegative. The chain employs TRBV5-1 and TRBJ2-1; 7 nucleotides agree with TRBD2. The sequenced sample was PBMCs. CDR3: CASSSASGSNEQFF. As DNA, the CDR3 is TGCGCCAGCAGTTCGGCTAGCGGATCCAATGAGCAGTTCTTC.